These 6 T cell receptor beta chains were all obtained from the same sample, sequenced in a study of blood T cell repertoires in COVID-19. Measured with immunoSEQ multiplex PCR; TCRdb has only the in-frame clones, and not every one. Found here are roughly 30,000 clones, 85% to 90% of them singletons; the top ten hold 28%. Sequencing input: peripheral blood. The receptors derive from an elderly man with acute or convalescent COVID-19.

J is TRBJ2-1 and V is TRBV11-2; D uncertain. V lost 5 bases, J lost 14 bases, and 13 bases lay in between. Germline V gives CDR1 SGHAT, CDR2 FQNNGV. This CDR3 contains 11 residues. The CDR3 sequence is CASSRSETKFF. Here the CDR3 DNA reads TGTGCCAGCAGCCGATCCGAAACTAAGTTCTTC.

The V and J genes are TRBV20-1 and TRBJ2-7; unclear D gene. CDR1 and CDR2 (germline): DFQATT, SNEGSKA (reference sequence). This CDR3 spans 11 amino acids. The ends were cut back, 8 bases at V and 3 bases at J, with 11 bases in the middle. The CDR3 spells CSSLSYYEQYF. CDR3 nucleotide sequence: TGCAGTTCGCTCTCCTACTACGAGCAGTACTTC.

The chain couples TRBV7-9 to TRBJ2-1; 7 bases align to TRBD2. With V trimmed by 2 bases and J by 6 bases, 4 bases remained unmatched. The CDR3 sequence is 14 residues long. The germline V gene has CDR1 SEHNR and CDR2 FQNEAQ (reference sequence). The CDR3 nucleotides read TGTGCCAGCAGCTTAACTAGCGAAGGCAATGAGCAGTTCTTC. Encoded protein: CASSLTSEGNEQFF. The variable domain in full, completed from reference TRBV7-9 and TRBJ2-1, reads DTGVSQNPRHKITKRGQNVTFRCDPISEHNRLYWYRQTLGQGPEFLTYFQNEAQLEKSRLLSDRFSAERPKGSFSTLEIQRTEQGDSAMYLCASSLTSEGNEQFFGPGTRLTVL.

This sequence joins TRBV30 and TRBJ2-7; D possibly corresponds to TRBD2 (5 bases). The CDR3 totals 14 residues. Trimming removed 2 bases from V and 6 bases from J, with 17 bases in between. Germline CDR1 is GTSNPN and CDR2 is SVGIG (reference sequence). CDR3 in amino acids: CAWSMVARSSEQYF. CDR3 in DNA: TGTGCCTGGAGTATGGTAGCGCGATCGAGCGAGCAGTACTTC.

The V call is TRBV18, the J call TRBJ1-5; D is undetermined. V dropped 6 bases and J dropped 0 bases, with 6 bases sitting between them. Germline values: CDR1 KGHSH, CDR2 LQKENI. This CDR3 region has 13 residues. The CDR3 protein is CASSPRSNQPQHF. The DNA of the CDR3 is TGTGCCAGCTCTCCCCGTAGCAATCAGCCCCAGCATTTT. Looking up the rest from reference TRBV18 and TRBJ1-5 gives the full variable domain: NAGVMQNPRHLVRRRGQEARLRCSPMKGHSHVYWYRQLPEEGLKFMVYLQKENIIDESGMPKERFSAEFPKEGPSILRIQQVVRGDSAAYFCASSPRSNQPQHFGDGTRLSIL.

The chain couples TRBV5-4 to TRBJ1-1; perhaps TRBD1 as D (5 bases). V was shortened by 4 bases and J by 7 bases, with 23 bases between the two germline ends. Per the germline V gene, CDR1 is SGHNT and CDR2 is YYREEE (reference sequence). This CDR3 spans 16 amino acids. In nucleotides, the CDR3 is TGTGCCAGCAGCCCCTGGAGGGGCGGGCACGAGAATGAAGCTTTCTTT. This sequence encodes CASSPWRGGHENEAFF. Filled out from reference TRBV5-4 and TRBJ1-1, the complete variable domain reads ETGVTQSPTHLIKTRGQQVTLRCSSQSGHNTVSWYQQALGQGPQFIFQYYREEENGRGNFPPRFSGLQFPNYSSELNVNALELDDSALYLCASSPWRGGHENEAFFGQGTRLTVV.